The rows below give T cell receptor beta chains drawn from one sample of a study of cytomegalovirus exposure and HLA in healthy donors. Sequencing was performed with immunoSEQ multiplex PCR; in TCRdb, only in-frame clones are kept and a portion is missing. The sample lists roughly 150,000 clones; around two thirds were seen once. Sequences were obtained from PBMCs. The source is a man younger than 40 in good health and CMV-seropositive. Both conserved end residues are part of each CDR3. D genes are given only for firm matches. Clone size is stated in some rows and not others, as once, few, many or a class when expanded.

V gene,J gene,D gene,clone size,CDR3 DNA,CDR3 protein
TRBV5-1,TRBJ2-3,TRBD2,-,TGCGCCAGCAGCGGAAAGCGGGAGTTCACAGATACGCAGTATTTT,CASSGKREFTDTQYF
TRBV13,TRBJ2-7,-,-,TGTGCCAGCAGCTTATTTTACGAGCAGTACTTC,CASSLFYEQYF
TRBV7-8,TRBJ2-1,TRBD2,-,TGTGCCAACACCTTAGTGAGCGGGAGTCACAATGAGCAGTTCTTC,CANTLVSGSHNEQFF
TRBV5-1,TRBJ1-2,-,-,TGCGCCAGCAGCGCCTATTCCGTTCAGGGAGGAGTTCATGGCTACACCTTC,CASSAYSVQGGVHGYTF
TRBV9,TRBJ2-3,-,few,TGTGCCAGCAGCGTGGCTAGCACAGATACGCAGTATTTT,CASSVASTDTQYF
TRBV5-1,TRBJ2-1,TRBD2,-,TGCGCCAGCAGCCTCCGTTCGACTAGCGGGAGGGCCTACAATGAGCAGTTCTTC,CASSLRSTSGRAYNEQFF
TRBV5-1,TRBJ1-2,TRBD1,-,TGCGCCAGCAGCTCGACAGGGAACAACTATGGCTACACCTTC,CASSSTGNNYGYTF
TRBV19,TRBJ2-7,-,-,TGTGCCAGTATGGGCCCGAGACCCCTTCACCACGAGCAGTACTTC,CASMGPRPLHHEQYF
TRBV9,TRBJ2-3,-,-,TGTGCCAGCAGCGTAGTTGGGGGAGGGGGTGATACGCAGTATTTT,CASSVVGGGGDTQYF
TRBV6-1,TRBJ2-3,-,once,TGTGCCAGCAGTGAACAGGGTGGAGGGGCAGATACGCAGTATTTT,CASSEQGGGADTQYF
TRBV11-3,TRBJ2-1,-,-,TGTGCCAGCAGCTTACCTAGCGAAGAGCAGTTCTTC,CASSLPSEEQFF
TRBV27,TRBJ1-4,TRBD1,-,TGTGCCAGCAGTGGGGACAGTTTTAATGAAAAACTGTTTTTT,CASSGDSFNEKLFF
TRBV5-4,TRBJ1-1,TRBD1,-,TGTGCCAGCAGCCCAGCCCCGACAGGGGTAATGAACACTGAAGCTTTCTTT,CASSPAPTGVMNTEAFF
TRBV4-1,TRBJ2-1,TRBD2,-,TGCGCCAGCAGCCAAGGGCGGGGGAGCTCCTACAATGAGCAGTTCTTC,CASSQGRGSSYNEQFF
TRBV7-8,TRBJ2-6,-,few,TGTGCCAGCAGCTCCGCCCAGGGCACCAACGTCCTGACTTTC,CASSSAQGTNVLTF
TRBV18,TRBJ2-3,-,few,TGTGCCAGCTCCCCCACCCTAGGAGCTAGCACAGATACGCAGTATTTT,CASSPTLGASTDTQYF
TRBV5-6,TRBJ2-7,-,few,TGTGCCAGCAGCTTGGCTTGGCAGGGCAGTTACGAGCAGTACTTC,CASSLAWQGSYEQYF
TRBV7-9,TRBJ2-5,-,-,TGTGCCAGCAGCTTAGCGGGAGGGGGAGAGACCCAGTACTTC,CASSLAGGGETQYF
TRBV7-9,TRBJ2-3,TRBD1,few,TGTGCCAGCAGCCTAGGACAGGGCACAGATACGCAGTATTTT,CASSLGQGTDTQYF
TRBV27,TRBJ1-2,TRBD1,-,TGTGCCAGCAGTTTATCCCCCCTCGACAGGGCCATCTATGGCTACACCTTC,CASSLSPLDRAIYGYTF
TRBV25-1,TRBJ2-2,-,-,TGTGCCAGCAGTGATCCTAGCGATTCCGGGGAGCTGTTTTTT,CASSDPSDSGELFF
TRBV7-9,TRBJ2-1,TRBD2,-,TGTGCCAGCAGCCCCAGTCTACTAGCGGGAGGGAACAATGAGCAGTTCTTC,CASSPSLLAGGNNEQFF
TRBV19,TRBJ1-1,-,-,TGTGCCAGTAGTATATATGGGAGCACTGAAGCTTTCTTT,CASSIYGSTEAFF
TRBV30,TRBJ2-3,-,-,TGTGCCTGGAGTAGCGTAGATACGCAGTATTTT,CAWSSVDTQYF
TRBV11-2,TRBJ2-3,-,-,TGTGCCAGCAGGAGCCCGGGCACAGATACGCAGTATTTT,CASRSPGTDTQYF
TRBV11-3,TRBJ2-5,TRBD2,-,TGTGCCAGCAGCCCTGGACTAGCGGGGTCAAGACAGACCCAGTACTTC,CASSPGLAGSRQTQYF
TRBV4-2,TRBJ2-7,TRBD2,-,TGTGCCAGCAGCCAAGCTTTGGCGGGAGCAAAGTACGAGCAGTACTTC,CASSQALAGAKYEQYF
TRBV15,TRBJ1-4,-,-,TGTGCCACCAGCAGGGACACTACAACTAATGAAAAACTGTTTTTT,CATSRDTTTNEKLFF
TRBV11-3,TRBJ2-7,TRBD1,-,TGTGCCAGCAGCTTAGCACAGGGGCCCTACGAGCAGTACTTC,CASSLAQGPYEQYF
TRBV29-1,TRBJ2-1,-,-,TGCAGCGTTGGTCAGGGATATAGTAACAATGAGCAGTTCTTC,CSVGQGYSNNEQFF
TRBV5-4,TRBJ2-3,-,few,TGTGCCAGCAGCTTTTCGTCCACAGATACGCAGTATTTT,CASSFSSTDTQYF
TRBV28,TRBJ2-3,TRBD2,few,TGTGCCAGCAGTCTACAACTGGGGGGGCCGGGGGGGGATACGCAGTATTTT,CASSLQLGGPGGDTQYF
TRBV21-1,TRBJ2-7,-,-,TGTGCCAGCAGCAAAGTAGCCTGGACAGAATACGAGCAGTACTTC,CASSKVAWTEYEQYF
TRBV4-1,TRBJ2-1,-,-,TGCGCCAGCAGCCAAGTGGCCTCCAGTCTTGGCAGGTTCTTC,CASSQVASSLGRFF
TRBV5-6,TRBJ2-5,-,-,TGTGCCAGCAGCTCCCCGGCGGCGGGAGAGACCCAGTACTTC,CASSSPAAGETQYF
TRBV4-1,TRBJ2-6,-,-,TGCGCCAGCAGTCAAGGTGTTGGCGGTTTATCTGGGGCCAACGTCCTGACTTTC,CASSQGVGGLSGANVLTF
TRBV7-6,TRBJ1-1,-,-,TGTGCCAGCAGCTTAGGGGGGGGCAGGGAGAAATCTGCTGAAGCTTTCTTT,CASSLGGGREKSAEAFF